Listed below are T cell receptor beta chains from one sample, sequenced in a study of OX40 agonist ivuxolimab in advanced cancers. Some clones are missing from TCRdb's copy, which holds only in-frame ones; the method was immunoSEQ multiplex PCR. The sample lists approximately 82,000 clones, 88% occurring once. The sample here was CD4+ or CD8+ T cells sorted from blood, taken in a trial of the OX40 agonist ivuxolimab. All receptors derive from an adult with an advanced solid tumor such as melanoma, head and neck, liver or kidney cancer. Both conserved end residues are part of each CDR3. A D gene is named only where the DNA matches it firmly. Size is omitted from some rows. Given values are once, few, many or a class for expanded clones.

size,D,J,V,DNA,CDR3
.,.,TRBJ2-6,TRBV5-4,TGTGCCAGCAGCTTTCTCTCTGGGGCCAACGTCCTGACTTTC,CASSFLSGANVLTF
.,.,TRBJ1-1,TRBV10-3,TGTGCCATCAGTCTGGACAGAGGAAACACTGAAGCTTTCTTT,CAISLDRGNTEAFF
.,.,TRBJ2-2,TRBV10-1,TGCGCCAGCAGTGAGTCCCCGAACACCGGGGAGCTGTTTTTT,CASSESPNTGELFF
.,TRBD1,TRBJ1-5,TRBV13,TGTGCCAGCAGCTTAGGCCCGGGACAGGGGGGTCAGCCCCAGCATTTT,CASSLGPGQGGQPQHF
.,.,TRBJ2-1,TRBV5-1,TGCGCCAGCAGCTTGGGTACTGAAGGGGAGCAGTTCTTC,CASSLGTEGEQFF
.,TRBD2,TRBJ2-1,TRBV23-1,TGCGCCAGCAGTCATTTGGCGGGAGAATCCTACAATGAGCAGTTCTTC,CASSHLAGESYNEQFF
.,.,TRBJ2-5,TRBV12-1,TGTGCCAGCAGCCCCCGCAGTCGTACGGGGACAGGGTGGTATGAAGAGACCCAGTACTTC,CASSPRSRTGTGWYEETQYF
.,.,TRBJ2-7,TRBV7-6,TGTGCCAGCAGCTTTGGCTTAGCCTACGAGCAGTACTTC,CASSFGLAYEQYF
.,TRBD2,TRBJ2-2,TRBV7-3,TGTGCCAGCAGCTTAATCCCCCAGCGGGAGGGGTTCGGGGAGCTGTTTTTT,CASSLIPQREGFGELFF
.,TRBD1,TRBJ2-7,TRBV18,TGTGCCAGCTCCCCCGGGACAGGGAACCGCGAGCAGTACTTC,CASSPGTGNREQYF
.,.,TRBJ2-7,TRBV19,TGTGCCAGTAGTATGAGGTCTGGGGCGGATTACGAGCAGTACTTC,CASSMRSGADYEQYF
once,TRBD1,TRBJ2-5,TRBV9,TGTGCCAGCAGCGTCTCAGGACAGGGAAGAGAGACCCAGTACTTC,CASSVSGQGRETQYF
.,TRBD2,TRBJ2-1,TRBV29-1,TGCAGCGTTGTTAGCGGGGCGATCTACAATGAGCAGTTCTTC,CSVVSGAIYNEQFF
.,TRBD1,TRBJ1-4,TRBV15,TGTGCCACCAGCAGAGATCGGTTGGACAGGGGCGAAAAACTGTTTTTT,CATSRDRLDRGEKLFF
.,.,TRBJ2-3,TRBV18,TGTGCCAGCTCACCCGCAGGGACGACAGATACGCAGTATTTT,CASSPAGTTDTQYF
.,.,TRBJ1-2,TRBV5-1,TGCGCCAGCAGCTTTGGACAGAACTATGGCTACACCTTC,CASSFGQNYGYTF
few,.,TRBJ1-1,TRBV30,TGTGCCTGGACCCTGGACAGTAACACTGAAGCTTTCTTT,CAWTLDSNTEAFF
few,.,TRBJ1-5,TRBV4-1,TGCGCCAGCAGCCAAGATATCCGACATTTAAGCAATCAGCCCCAGCATTTT,CASSQDIRHLSNQPQHF
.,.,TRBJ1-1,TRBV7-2,TGTGCCAGCAGCATTGGGGGTGGACAGTACACTGAAGCTTTCTTT,CASSIGGGQYTEAFF
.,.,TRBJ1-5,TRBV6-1,TGTGCCAGCAGTGAATCTGGCAATCAGCCCCAGCATTTT,CASSESGNQPQHF
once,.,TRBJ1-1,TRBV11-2,TGTGCCAGCAGCCCTGGTATCACTACAGGGATATGGACTGAAGCTTTCTTT,CASSPGITTGIWTEAFF
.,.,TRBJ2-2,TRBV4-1,TGCGCCAGCAGCCCAGGAAAGCGCGACACCTTTGTACCGGGGGAGCTGTTTTTT,CASSPGKRDTFVPGELFF
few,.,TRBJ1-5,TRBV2,TGTGCCAGCAGTGAGGCTGTCCGCCAGCCCCAGCATTTT,CASSEAVRQPQHF
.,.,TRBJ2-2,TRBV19,TGTGCCAGTGCCCTTAGAGAGGACGGGGAGCTGTTTTTT,CASALREDGELFF
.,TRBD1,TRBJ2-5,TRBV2,TGTGCCAGCAGTATCCTACAGGGGCCCCAAGAGACCCAGTACTTC,CASSILQGPQETQYF
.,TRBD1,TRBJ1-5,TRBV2,TGTGCCAGCAGTGAAGTACAGGGGGGCCAGCCCCAGCATTTT,CASSEVQGGQPQHF
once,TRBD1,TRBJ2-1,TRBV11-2,TGTGCCAGCAGCTTTTCAGGGGGATGGGACAATGAGCAGTTCTTC,CASSFSGGWDNEQFF
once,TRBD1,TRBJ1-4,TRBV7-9,TGTGCCAGCAGCTTCGGGACAGGGAATGAAAAACTGTTTTTT,CASSFGTGNEKLFF
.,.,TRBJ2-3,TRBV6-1,TGTGCCAGCAGTAGGTCAGAACCCACAGATACGCAGTATTTT,CASSRSEPTDTQYF
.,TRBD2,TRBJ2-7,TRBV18,TGTGCCAGCTCACCGTTTACTAGCGGCTCCTACGAGCAGTACTTC,CASSPFTSGSYEQYF
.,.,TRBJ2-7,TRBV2,TGTGCCAGCAGTGAAGAGGGGAGGACCGGGACCGAGCAGTACTTC,CASSEEGRTGTEQYF
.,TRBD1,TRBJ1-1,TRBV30,TGTGCCCATAGGGGGACAGGGCCCTCTGAAGCTTTCTTT,CAHRGTGPSEAFF